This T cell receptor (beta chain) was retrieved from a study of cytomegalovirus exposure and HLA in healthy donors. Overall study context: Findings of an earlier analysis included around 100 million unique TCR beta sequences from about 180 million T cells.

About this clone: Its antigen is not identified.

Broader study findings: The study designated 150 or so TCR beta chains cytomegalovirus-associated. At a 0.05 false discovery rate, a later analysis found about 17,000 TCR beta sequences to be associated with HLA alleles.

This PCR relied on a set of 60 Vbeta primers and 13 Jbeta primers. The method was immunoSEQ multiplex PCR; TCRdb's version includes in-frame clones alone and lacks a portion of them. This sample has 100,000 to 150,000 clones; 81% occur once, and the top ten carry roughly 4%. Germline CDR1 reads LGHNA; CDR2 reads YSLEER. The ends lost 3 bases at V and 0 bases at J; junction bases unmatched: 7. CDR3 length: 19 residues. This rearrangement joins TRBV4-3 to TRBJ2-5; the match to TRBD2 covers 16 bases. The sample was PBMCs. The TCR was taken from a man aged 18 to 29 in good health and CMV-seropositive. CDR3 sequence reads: CASSQALGLAGGYQETQYF. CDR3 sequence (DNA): TGCGCCAGCAGCCAGGCCTTGGGACTAGCGGGGGGGTACCAAGAGACCCAGTACTTC.